One sample yielded the 3 T cell receptor beta chains listed below, sequenced in a study of T cells in Graves' hyperthyroidism and ophthalmopathy. TCR beta CDR3 sequences were amplified from RNA transcripts. The HTBI primer set drove a first-round RT-PCR of the TCR CDR3. A single record per CDR3 protein comes from TCRdb applying MiXCR to the multiplex PCR reads. The sample carries about 590,000 distinct CDR3 sequences, about a sixth recorded once. What was sequenced was blood. These TCRs come from a woman aged 30 to 39 with Graves' hyperthyroidism.

Ten or more counts support this clonotype. V is TRBV28 and J is TRBJ2-3; TRBD2 matches at 10 bases. This CDR3 has 17 residues. V trimming: 7 bases; J trimming: 0 bases; junction bases outside the gene matches: 10. In germline, CDR1 is MDHEN, CDR2 SYDVKM. CDR3 amino acids: CASTQREGRYSTDTQYF. Written as DNA, the CDR3 is TGTGCCAGCACCCAGCGGGAGGGCCGTTACAGCACAGATACGCAGTATTTT.

In the case of this clonotype: A much larger clone differs from this one at a single base, so this may be a read error. The chain recombines TRBV7-2 with TRBJ1-6, with no clear D. The V end lost 2 bases, the J end lost 10 bases, and 15 bases lay between the germline ends. CDR1 and CDR2 from the germline V gene are SGHTA and FQGNSA. This CDR3 contains 15 residues. The CDR3 is CASSLPGRRASPLHF. CDR3 DNA: TGTGCCAGCAGCTTACCGGGCCGAAGGGCGTCACCCCTCCACTTT.

The CDR3 sequence: CASSLGFWPGNEQFF. CDR3 sequence (DNA): TGTGCCAGCAGCTTAGGGTTCTGGCCAGGCAATGAGCAGTTCTTC. This rearrangement joins TRBV7-9 to TRBJ2-1; D ambiguous. The V gene's germline CDR1 is SEHNR and CDR2 FQNEAQ (reference sequence). V gave up 1 base and J gave up 6 bases, with 13 bases separating them. The CDR3 is 15 amino acids. Based on the CDR3 plus reference TRBV7-9 and TRBJ2-1, the full variable domain is DTGVSQNPRHKITKRGQNVTFRCDPISEHNRLYWYRQTLGQGPEFLTYFQNEAQLEKSRLLSDRFSAERPKGSFSTLEIQRTEQGDSAMYLCASSLGFWPGNEQFFGPGTRLTVL.